This T cell receptor beta chain came from a study of blood T cell repertoires in COVID-19. Turning to the study itself: The analysed material was cDNA or gDNA that came from T cells, B-cell-depleted T cells, or PBMCs.

Authors' data handling: The assay estimated nucleated cells by amplifying reference gene primers. The repertoire was sequenced with immunoSEQ multiplex PCR; TCRdb's copy has only in-frame clones and lacks some. D and trimming come from the DNA, and the V and J calls and clone size come from that table. The sample records roughly 100,000 clones, roughly 85% being singletons. Germline V gives CDR1 SQVTM, CDR2 ANQGSEA. This CDR3 has 13 amino acids. The J segment lost 3 bases and the V segment lost 5 bases, leaving 6 bases of the junction unmatched. Material: peripheral blood. The chain recombines TRBV29-1 with TRBJ2-5; the match to TRBD2 covers 7 bases. The TCR was taken from a woman of 80 years or more with acute or convalescent COVID-19. The CDR3 coding sequence is TGCAGCGTTAACATAGCGGGCAAAGAGACCCAGTACTTC. Amino acids: CSVNIAGKETQYF.